Below, 24 T cell receptor beta chains from the same sample are listed, as sequenced in a study of shared clonotypes between healthy human individuals. Some clones are missing from TCRdb's copy, which holds only in-frame ones; the method was immunoSEQ multiplex PCR. The table records some 2,100,000 clones, nearly 97% of them present only once. The sequenced sample consisted of naive CD4+ T cells sorted from blood. Subset defined: CD45RA+ positively selected. These receptors all stem from a young man in good health.

This chain uses TRBV5-1 with TRBJ2-3, with D hard to call. With 4 bases removed from V and 1 base from J, the gap between germline ends came to 13 bases. Germline V gene sequence: CDR1 SGHRS, CDR2 YFSETQ. The CDR3 contains 15 residues. This chain's CDR3 is CASSLEAQRTDTQYF. The CDR3, as DNA: TGCGCCAGCAGCCTGGAAGCGCAACGCACAGATACGCAGTATTTT. The entire variable domain, with the rest obtained from reference TRBV5-1 and TRBJ2-3, is as follows: KAGVTQTPRYLIKTRGQQVTLSCSPISGHRSVSWYQQTPGQGLQFLFEYFSETQRNKGNFPGRFSGRQFSNSRSEMNVSTLELGDSALYLCASSLEAQRTDTQYFGPGTRLTVL.

CDR3 DNA: TGTGCCAGCAGCCTATATACAGGGGGGAACTACGAGCAGTACTTC. Translation: CASSLYTGGNYEQYF. This rearrangement joins TRBV7-2 to TRBJ2-7; 8 nucleotides align to TRBD1. V shed 5 bases and J 3 bases; nucleotides not matched to a gene: 9. The length of the CDR3 is 15 residues. Germline V lookup: CDR1 SGHTA, CDR2 FQGNSA.

CDR3 protein: CASSGGAIGQETQYF. The CDR3 DNA follows: TGTGCTAGCTCAGGGGGCGCGATTGGGCAAGAGACCCAGTACTTC. The J gene is TRBJ2-5, the V gene TRBV12-5; 8 bases line up with TRBD1. J lost 2 bases, V lost 9 bases, and 11 bases had no gene match. There are 15 residues in the CDR3. Germline CDR1 is LGHNT and CDR2 is FRNRAP.

The chain recombines TRBV6-5 with TRBJ1-3; D unclear. Germline V gene lookup returns CDR1 MNHEY and CDR2 SVGAGI. This CDR3 is built from 14 residues. The V end was cut by 6 bases, the J end by 1 base, with 10 bases between. CDR3 amino acids: CASSERGSGNTIYF. The CDR3, as DNA: TGTGCCAGCAGCGAGCGGGGATCTGGAAACACCATATATTTT.

This sequence joins TRBV2 and TRBJ1-5; TRBD1 might be the D (6 bases). CDR3 length: 13 amino acids. Trimming took 10 bases from V and 3 from J, leaving 13 bases between them. Germline-derived CDR1 and CDR2 are SNHLY and FYNNEI. The CDR3 loop reads CATQTGYNQPQHF. The CDR3 DNA is TGTGCCACCCAGACAGGCTACAATCAGCCCCAGCATTTT. Looking up the rest from reference TRBV2 and TRBJ1-5 gives the full variable domain: EPEVTQTPSHQVTQMGQEVILRCVPISNHLYFYWYRQILGQKVEFLVSFYNNEISEKSEIFDDQFSVERPDGSNFTLKIRSTKLEDSAMYFCATQTGYNQPQHFGDGTRLSIL.

The chain recombines TRBV7-9 with TRBJ1-1; TRBD1 is a possible D gene (6 bases). The germline gives CDR1 SEHNR, CDR2 FQNEAQ (reference sequence). The ends were cut back, 1 base at V and 1 base at J, with 13 bases in the middle. The CDR3 spans 16 residues. The CDR3, as DNA: TGTGCCAGCAGCTTAGTACAGGGAGGGGGGAACACTGAAGCTTTCTTT. Encoded protein: CASSLVQGGGNTEAFF.

A note on this clone: Other DNA sequences in the same sample also yield this CDR3. J is TRBJ1-2 and V is TRBV10-2; TRBD1 matches 9 bases. This CDR3 region has 13 residues. CDR1 and CDR2 (germline): WSHSY, SAAADI. V gave up 6 bases and J gave up 7 bases; unmatched junction bases: 6. CDR3 in DNA: TGCGCCAGCAGCGGGACAGGGTCTGGTGGCTACACCTTC. Encoded protein: CASSGTGSGGYTF.

The V and J genes are TRBV9 and TRBJ2-1; TRBD2 aligns across 9 bases. Germline V gene data show CDR1 as SGDLS and CDR2 as YYNGEE. The CDR3 covers 15 residues. V was pared by 0 bases and J by 5 bases, with 3 bases of the junction left unmatched. CDR3 DNA sequence: TGTGCCAGCAGCGTAGTGGGACTAGCAAACAATGAGCAGTTCTTC. This encodes CASSVVGLANNEQFF.

The V and J genes are TRBV5-1 and TRBJ2-7; D ambiguous. Trimming shortened V by 6 bases and J by 0 bases, and 10 bases separated the two germline ends. The CDR3 has 13 amino acids. In germline, CDR1 is SGHRS, CDR2 YFSETQ. In DNA form, the CDR3 reads TGCGCCAGCAAGGACGATAGCTCCTACGAGCAGTACTTC. As protein: CASKDDSSYEQYF.

This clone was counted between two and nine times. V usage is TRBV11-3 and J usage is TRBJ1-6; TRBD1 matches at 10 bases. The V gene end was trimmed by 8 bases and the J gene end by 9 bases; junction bases not matched to a gene: 4. In germline, CDR1 is SGHNT, CDR2 YENEEA. This CDR3 has 13 amino acids. CDR3: CASGTGVGSPLHF. CDR3 DNA sequence: TGTGCCAGCGGGACAGGGGTCGGTTCACCCCTCCACTTT.

The chain is built from TRBV28 and TRBJ2-7; a possible D gene is TRBD1 (5 bases). Between the trimmed V and J ends, which lost 8 bases and 2 bases, there was a span of 13 bases. Per germline, CDR1 MDHEN and CDR2 SYDVKM. This CDR3 spans 13 amino acids. In DNA, the CDR3 is TGTGCCAGCTGGGCAGGGTCCCCCTACGAGCAGTACTTC. It specifies CASWAGSPYEQYF.

The V gene is TRBV5-6, the J gene TRBJ2-6; D may be TRBD2 (6 bases). In germline, CDR1 is SGHDT, CDR2 YYEEEE. V gave up 3 bases and J gave up 9 bases, with 19 bases separating them. The CDR3 totals 16 residues. CDR3 protein: CASSSPGAAMGNVLTF. The CDR3 DNA reads TGTGCCAGCAGCTCCCCGGGAGCCGCGATGGGCAACGTCCTGACTTTC.

The chain employs TRBV4-3 and TRBJ2-2, with 11 bases aligning to TRBD1. The CDR3 has 17 amino acids. Germline CDR1 LGHNA, CDR2 YSLEER. The V and J ends lost 1 base and 2 bases, in that order; junction bases with no gene match: 3. The DNA for the CDR3 is TGCGCCAGCAGCCAAGCTGGACAGGGGGCAAACACCGGGGAGCTGTTTTTT. Its translation: CASSQAGQGANTGELFF.

This sequence joins TRBV6-5 and TRBJ1-2, with 9 bases lining up with TRBD1. Per germline, CDR1 MNHEY and CDR2 SVGAGI. The CDR3 extends over 15 amino acids. J was trimmed by 4 bases and V by 6 bases; bases with no gene match: 9. CDR3 DNA sequence: TGTGCCAGCAGCTCTGGACAGGGGTCTAGCTATGGCTACACCTTC. Amino acid sequence: CASSSGQGSSYGYTF.

The CDR3 sequence is CAWARSGGEQFF. The CDR3 nucleotides read TGTGCCTGGGCCCGGTCTGGCGGGGAGCAGTTCTTC. V and J are TRBV30 and TRBJ2-1; a possible D gene is TRBD2 (5 bases). V shed 5 bases and J shed 10 bases, with 15 bases lying between them. CDR1 is GTSNPN, CDR2 SVGIG, per germline (reference sequence). The CDR3 spans 12 residues.

J is TRBJ2-5 and V is TRBV19, with 10 bases identical to TRBD2. Germline CDR1 reads LNHDA; CDR2 reads SQIVND (reference sequence). This CDR3 comprises 16 residues. The V segment lost 2 bases and the J segment 5 bases; nucleotides outside the gene matches: 8. CDR3 loop: CASSIQSSGGQETQYF. The CDR3 DNA reads as TGTGCCAGTAGTATACAGTCTAGCGGGGGTCAGGAGACCCAGTACTTC. Looking up the rest from reference TRBV19 and TRBJ2-5 gives the full variable domain: DGGITQSPKYLFRKEGQNVTLSCEQNLNHDAMYWYRQDPGQGLRLIYYSQIVNDFQKGDIAEGYSVSREKKESFPLTVTSAQKNPTAFYLCASSIQSSGGQETQYFGPGTRLLVL.

This rearrangement joins TRBV5-1 to TRBJ2-5; 7 positions match TRBD2. V was clipped by 4 bases and J by 5 bases; unmatched bases: 8. The length of the CDR3 is 14 residues. Germline CDR1 is SGHRS and CDR2 is YFSETQ. The CDR3 protein is CASSPLADPETQYF. CDR3 nucleotide sequence: TGCGCCAGCAGCCCGCTAGCGGACCCGGAGACCCAGTACTTC.

This clone came up once. This rearrangement joins TRBV5-8 to TRBJ1-5, with D perhaps matching TRBD1 (6 bases). The CDR3 length is 15 residues. V lost 3 bases and J 2 bases, leaving 12 bases between the germline ends. Germline lookup yields CDR1 SGHTS and CDR2 YDEGEE. The CDR3 is CASSSGVLGNQPQHF. The CDR3 region has the DNA TGTGCCAGCAGCTCAGGGGTCCTGGGCAATCAGCCCCAGCATTTT.

The chain employs TRBV28 and TRBJ2-7; weak D call: TRBD2 (6 bases). This CDR3 is 16 amino acids long. Germline CDR1 MDHEN, CDR2 SYDVKM. V dropped 4 bases and J dropped 0 bases, with 16 bases sitting between them. The CDR3 DNA sequence: TGTGCCAGCAGTTCCATGGGACGGGGGAGCTCCTACGAGCAGTACTTC. As protein: CASSSMGRGSSYEQYF.

Comment on this clone: Compared with germline, one end of the junction differs, possibly owing to a read error. Other DNA sequences in this specimen translate into the identical CDR3. V usage is TRBV11-2 and J usage is TRBJ1-5; perhaps TRBD1 as D (6 bases). This CDR3 has 13 amino acids. Germline lookup yields CDR1 SGHAT and CDR2 FQNNGV. The CDR3 loop reads CASSLDRNQPQHF. The CDR3 coding sequence is TGTGCCAGCAGCCTAGACAGGAATCAGCCCCAGCATTTT.

The rearrangement uses TRBV27 and TRBJ2-3; 8 bases line up with TRBD2. Germline V lookup: CDR1 MNHEY, CDR2 SMNVEV (reference sequence). V shed 5 bases and J 3 bases; nucleotides not matched to a gene: 10. This CDR3 region has 16 residues. The DNA for the CDR3 is TGTGCCAGCAGTATTACAGGAACTAGCGGTACAGATACGCAGTATTTT. Translation gives CASSITGTSGTDTQYF.

This clone was detected only once. The rearrangement uses TRBV28 and TRBJ2-1; D uncertain. The V end was cut by 5 bases, the J end by 1 base, with 9 bases between. CDR3 length: 14 residues. Germline V gene sequence: CDR1 MDHEN, CDR2 SYDVKM. CDR3 sequence: CASSPPVSYNEQFF. The CDR3, as DNA: TGTGCCAGCAGTCCCCCGGTGTCCTACAATGAGCAGTTCTTC.

This chain connects TRBV5-6 to TRBJ1-4; D ambiguous. The CDR3 has 13 amino acids. The V gene lost 0 bases and the J gene lost 12 bases, with 12 bases spanning the gap. CDR1 is SGHDT and CDR2 is YYEEEE in the germline V gene. The CDR3 coding sequence is TGTGCCAGCAGCTTGGCCCAACCCGGGGAACTGTTTTTT. Protein product: CASSLAQPGELFF.

The J gene is TRBJ1-2, the V gene TRBV19, with unresolved D. There are 14 residues in the CDR3. V gave up 5 bases and J gave up 6 bases, with 16 bases separating them. The V gene's germline CDR1 is LNHDA and CDR2 SQIVND (reference sequence). CDR3 residues: CASSVLTDSHGYTF. CDR3 in DNA: TGTGCCAGTAGTGTCCTGACTGATTCCCATGGCTACACCTTC.